The T cell receptor beta chain under discussion was sequenced for a study of response to subunit inactivated influenza vaccine. Study-level results: Few new T cells, the authors suggested, are recruited by each seasonal influenza vaccination.

Trimming took 9 bases from V and 7 from J, leaving 16 bases between them. This CDR3 is built from 14 residues. Germline V gene lookup returns CDR1 PRHDT and CDR2 FYEKMQ (reference sequence). This clonotype occurred many times. Its target is not known. TCRdb recomputed calls from the RT-PCR reads with MiXCR, one row per CDR3 protein. The sample lists a few hundred thousand distinct CDR3 sequences; 22% were seen once. Sequencing was performed on PBMCs from blood, taken about 20 months after vaccination. The receptor was isolated from a man between 50 and 69 years old who received an inactivated influenza vaccine. The chain links TRBV13 to TRBJ1-6; TRBD1 is a possible D gene (6 bases). For the CDR3, the DNA is TGTGCCAGTGGGGTGGGACACGGAAATTCACCCCTCCACTTT. Protein product: CASGVGHGNSPLHF.